This note documents a single T cell receptor beta chain sequence. Its antigen is not identified. Trimming removed 2 bases from V and 4 bases from J; junction bases left unmatched: 5. The germline gives CDR1 LGHNA, CDR2 YNFKEQ. This CDR3 spans 17 amino acids. These data belong to a study of shared clonotypes between healthy human individuals. Findings and caveats of the study: Memory subsets generally showed lower estimated richness than naive subsets.

TCRdb's copy holds only in-frame clones and misses some; the assay was immunoSEQ multiplex PCR. The data hold 2,500,000 or so clones, with 85% to 95% observed a single time. The chain recombines TRBV4-2 with TRBJ2-2, with TRBD2 matching over 12 bases. Material for sequencing was naive CD4+ T cells from PBMCs. Subset given: CD45RA+ positively selected. The origin of this receptor is a man aged 18 to 30 in good health. Some clones in this sample may be carry-over from other donors' samples. The CDR3 loop reads CASSQTLAGGITGELFF. The CDR3 DNA is TGTGCCAGCAGCCAAACGCTAGCGGGAGGGATCACCGGGGAGCTGTTTTTT.